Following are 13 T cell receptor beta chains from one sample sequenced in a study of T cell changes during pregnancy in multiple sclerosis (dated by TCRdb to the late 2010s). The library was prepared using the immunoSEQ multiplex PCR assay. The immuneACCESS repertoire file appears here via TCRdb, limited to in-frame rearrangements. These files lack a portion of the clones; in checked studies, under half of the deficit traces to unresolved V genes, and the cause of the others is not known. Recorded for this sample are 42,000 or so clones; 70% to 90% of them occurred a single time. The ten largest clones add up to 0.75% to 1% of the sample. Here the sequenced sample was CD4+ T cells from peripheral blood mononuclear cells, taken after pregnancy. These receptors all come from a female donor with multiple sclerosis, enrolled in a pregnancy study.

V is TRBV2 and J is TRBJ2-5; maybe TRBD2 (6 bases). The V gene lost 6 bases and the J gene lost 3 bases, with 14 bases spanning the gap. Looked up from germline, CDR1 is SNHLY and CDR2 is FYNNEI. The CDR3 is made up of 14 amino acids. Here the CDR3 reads CASRLDPGEETQYF. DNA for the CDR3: TGTGCCAGCAGACTCGACCCGGGGGAAGAGACCCAGTACTTC.

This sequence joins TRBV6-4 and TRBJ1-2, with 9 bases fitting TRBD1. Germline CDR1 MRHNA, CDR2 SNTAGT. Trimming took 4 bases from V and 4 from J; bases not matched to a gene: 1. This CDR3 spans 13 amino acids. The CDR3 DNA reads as TGTGCCAGCAGTGGGGGACAGGGCTATGGCTACACCTTC. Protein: CASSGGQGYGYTF.

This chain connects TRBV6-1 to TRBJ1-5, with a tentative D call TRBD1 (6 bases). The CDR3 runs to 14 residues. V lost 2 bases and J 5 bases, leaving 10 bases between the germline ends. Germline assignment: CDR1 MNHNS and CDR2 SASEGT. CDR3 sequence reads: CASSEQGRDQPQHF. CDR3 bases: TGTGCCAGCAGTGAACAGGGGAGGGATCAGCCCCAGCATTTT.

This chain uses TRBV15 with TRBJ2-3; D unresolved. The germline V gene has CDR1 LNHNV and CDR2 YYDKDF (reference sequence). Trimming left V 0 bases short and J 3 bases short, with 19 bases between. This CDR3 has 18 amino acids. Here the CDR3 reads CATSRDLAGWPRTDTQYF. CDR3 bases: TGTGCCACCAGCAGAGATCTGGCAGGCTGGCCCCGGACAGATACGCAGTATTTT. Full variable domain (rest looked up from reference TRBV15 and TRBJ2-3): DAMVIQNPRYQVTQFGKPVTLSCSQTLNHNVMYWYQQKSSQAPKLLFHYYDKDFNNEADTPDNFQSRRPNTSFCFLDIRSPGLGDTAMYLCATSRDLAGWPRTDTQYFGPGTRLTVL.

The CDR3 nucleotides are TGCAGTGCCTTAGACTACGAGCAGTACTTC. It is translated as CSALDYEQYF. The chain carries TRBV20-1 and TRBJ2-7; D gene unclear. The CDR3 is made up of 10 amino acids. Germline CDR1 reads DFQATT; CDR2 reads SNEGSKA (reference sequence). V dropped 6 bases and J dropped 3 bases, with 6 bases sitting between them.

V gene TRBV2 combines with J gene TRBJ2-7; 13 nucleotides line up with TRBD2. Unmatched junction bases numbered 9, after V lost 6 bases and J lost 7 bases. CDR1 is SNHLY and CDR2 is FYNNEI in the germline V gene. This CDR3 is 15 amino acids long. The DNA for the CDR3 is TGTGCCAGCAGGACTACGGGACTAGCGGGGAGTGAGCAGTACTTC. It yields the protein CASRTTGLAGSEQYF.

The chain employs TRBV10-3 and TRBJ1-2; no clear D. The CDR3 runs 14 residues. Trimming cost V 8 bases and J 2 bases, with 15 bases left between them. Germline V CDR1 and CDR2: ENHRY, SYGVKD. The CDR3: CAISYSTGNYGYTF. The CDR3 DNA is TGTGCCATCTCTTACTCGACGGGGAACTATGGCTACACCTTC.

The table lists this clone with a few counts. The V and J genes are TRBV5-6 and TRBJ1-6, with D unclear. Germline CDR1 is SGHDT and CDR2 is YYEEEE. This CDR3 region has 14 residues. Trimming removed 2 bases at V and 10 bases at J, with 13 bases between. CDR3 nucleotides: TGTGCCAGCAGCTTACAGAACCGGCCATCACCCCTCCACTTT. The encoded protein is CASSLQNRPSPLHF. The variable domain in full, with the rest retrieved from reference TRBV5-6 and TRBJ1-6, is DAGVTQSPTHLIKTRGQQVTLRCSPKSGHDTVSWYQQALGQGPQFIFQYYEEEERQRGNFPDRFSGHQFPNYSSELNVNALLLGDSALYLCASSLQNRPSPLHFGNGTRLTVT.

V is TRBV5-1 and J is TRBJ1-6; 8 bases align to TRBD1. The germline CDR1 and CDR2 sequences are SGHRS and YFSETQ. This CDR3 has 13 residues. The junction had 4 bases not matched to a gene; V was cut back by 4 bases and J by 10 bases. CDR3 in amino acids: CASSDDRGSPLHF. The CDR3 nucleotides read TGCGCCAGCAGCGATGACAGGGGCTCACCCCTCCACTTT.

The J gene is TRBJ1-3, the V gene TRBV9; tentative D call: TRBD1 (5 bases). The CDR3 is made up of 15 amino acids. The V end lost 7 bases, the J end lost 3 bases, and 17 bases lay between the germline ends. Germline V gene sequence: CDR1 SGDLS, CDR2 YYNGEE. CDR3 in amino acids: CASQSAGPLGNTIYF. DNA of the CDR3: TGTGCCAGCCAGAGCGCAGGGCCCCTTGGAAACACCATATATTTT.

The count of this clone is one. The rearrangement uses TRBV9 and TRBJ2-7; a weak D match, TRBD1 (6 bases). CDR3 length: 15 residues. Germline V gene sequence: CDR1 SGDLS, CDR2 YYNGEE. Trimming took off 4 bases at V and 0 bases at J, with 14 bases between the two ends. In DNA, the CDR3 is TGTGCCAGCAGCTTACCCTGGGACAACTCCTACGAGCAGTACTTC. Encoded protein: CASSLPWDNSYEQYF.

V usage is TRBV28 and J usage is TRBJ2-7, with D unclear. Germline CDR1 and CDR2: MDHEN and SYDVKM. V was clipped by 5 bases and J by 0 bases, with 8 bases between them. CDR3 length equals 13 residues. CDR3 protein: CASSAPSSYEQYF. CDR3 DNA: TGTGCCAGCAGTGCACCCAGCTCCTACGAGCAGTACTTC.

The chain's CDR3 is CASSQDRQETQYF. The DNA of the CDR3 is TGCGCCAGCAGCCAAGACAGACAAGAGACCCAGTACTTC. The rearrangement uses TRBV4-1 and TRBJ2-5; D unresolved. The germline V gene has CDR1 MGHRA and CDR2 YSYEKL. Trimming took 0 bases from V and 2 from J, leaving 4 bases between them. The CDR3 is 13 residues long.